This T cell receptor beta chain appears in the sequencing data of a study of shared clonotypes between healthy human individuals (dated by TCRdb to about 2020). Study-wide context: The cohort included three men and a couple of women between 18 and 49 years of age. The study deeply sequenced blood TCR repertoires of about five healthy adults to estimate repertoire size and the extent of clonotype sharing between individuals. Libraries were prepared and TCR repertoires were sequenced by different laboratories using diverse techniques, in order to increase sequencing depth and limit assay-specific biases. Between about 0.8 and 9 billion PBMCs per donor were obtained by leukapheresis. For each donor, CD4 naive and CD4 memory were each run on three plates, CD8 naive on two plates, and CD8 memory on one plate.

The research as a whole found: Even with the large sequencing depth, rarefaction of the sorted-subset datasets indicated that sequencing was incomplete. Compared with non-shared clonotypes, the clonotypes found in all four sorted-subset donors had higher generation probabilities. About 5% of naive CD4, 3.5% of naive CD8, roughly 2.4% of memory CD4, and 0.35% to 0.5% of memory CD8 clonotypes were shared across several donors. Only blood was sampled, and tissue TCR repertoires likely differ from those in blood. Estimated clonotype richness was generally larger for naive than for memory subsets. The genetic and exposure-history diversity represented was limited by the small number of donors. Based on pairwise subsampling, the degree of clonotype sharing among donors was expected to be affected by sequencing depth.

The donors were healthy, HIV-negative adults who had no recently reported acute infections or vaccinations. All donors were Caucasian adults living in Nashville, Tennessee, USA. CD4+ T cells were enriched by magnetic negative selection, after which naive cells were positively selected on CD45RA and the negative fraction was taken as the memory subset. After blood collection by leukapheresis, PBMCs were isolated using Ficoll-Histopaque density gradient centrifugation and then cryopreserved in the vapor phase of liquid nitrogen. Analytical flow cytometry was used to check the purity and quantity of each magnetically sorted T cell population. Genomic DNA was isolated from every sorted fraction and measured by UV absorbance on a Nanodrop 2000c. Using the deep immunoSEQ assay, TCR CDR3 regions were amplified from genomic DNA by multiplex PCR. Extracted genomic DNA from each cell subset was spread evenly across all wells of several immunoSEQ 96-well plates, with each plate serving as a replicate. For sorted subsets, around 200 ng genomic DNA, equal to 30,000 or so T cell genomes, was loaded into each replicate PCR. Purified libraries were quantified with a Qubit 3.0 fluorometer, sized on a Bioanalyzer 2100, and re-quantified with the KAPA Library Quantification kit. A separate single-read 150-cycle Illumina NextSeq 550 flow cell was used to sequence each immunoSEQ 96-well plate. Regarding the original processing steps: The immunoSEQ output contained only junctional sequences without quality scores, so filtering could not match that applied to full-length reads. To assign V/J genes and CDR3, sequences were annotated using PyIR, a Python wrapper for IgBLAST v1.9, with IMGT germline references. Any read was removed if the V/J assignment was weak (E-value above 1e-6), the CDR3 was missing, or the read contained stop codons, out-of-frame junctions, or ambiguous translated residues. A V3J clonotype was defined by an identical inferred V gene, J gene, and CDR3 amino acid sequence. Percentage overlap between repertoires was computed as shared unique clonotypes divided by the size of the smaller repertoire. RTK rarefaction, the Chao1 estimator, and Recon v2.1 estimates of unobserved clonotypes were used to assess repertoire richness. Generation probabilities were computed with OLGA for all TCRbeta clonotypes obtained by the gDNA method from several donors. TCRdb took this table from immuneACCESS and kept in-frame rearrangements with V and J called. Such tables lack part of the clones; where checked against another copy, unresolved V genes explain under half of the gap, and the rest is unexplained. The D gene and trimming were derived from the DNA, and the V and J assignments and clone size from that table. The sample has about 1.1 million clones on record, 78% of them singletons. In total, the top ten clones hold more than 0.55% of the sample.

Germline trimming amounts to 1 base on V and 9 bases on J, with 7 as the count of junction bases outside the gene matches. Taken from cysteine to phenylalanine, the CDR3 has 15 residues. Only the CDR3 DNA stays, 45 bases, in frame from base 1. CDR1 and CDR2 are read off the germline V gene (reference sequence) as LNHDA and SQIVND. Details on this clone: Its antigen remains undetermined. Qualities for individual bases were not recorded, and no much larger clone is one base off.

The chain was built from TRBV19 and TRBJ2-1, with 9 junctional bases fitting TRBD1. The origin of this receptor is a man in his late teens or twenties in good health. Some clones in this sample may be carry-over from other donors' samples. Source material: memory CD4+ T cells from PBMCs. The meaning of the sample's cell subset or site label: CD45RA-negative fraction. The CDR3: CASSIARTGVGEQFF. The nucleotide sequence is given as TGTGCCAGTAGTATAGCGCGGACAGGGGTGGGTGAGCAGTTCTTC.